This T cell receptor (beta chain) was recovered during a study of memory CD4+ T cells and cytomegalovirus serostatus. Single viable CD3+CD4+CD8-CD45RO+ cells were sorted as the memory CD4+ T cells. Positive selection with CD4 microbeads enriched total CD4+ T cells. Profiled with immunoSEQ multiplex PCR; TCRdb holds only in-frame clones, not every one. The data contain around 45,000 clones, just over 75% of them singletons. The CDR3 has 18 residues. CDR1 is LGHNT, CDR2 FRNRAP, per germline. Trimming removed 1 base from V and 5 bases from J; junction bases left unmatched: 11. The specimen sequenced was memory CD4+ T cells from blood. The sequence derives from an adult in good health and CMV-seronegative. The rearrangement uses TRBV12-5 and TRBJ1-4; TRBD1 aligns across 9 bases. This CDR3 reads CASGLALAGGQGNEKLFF. CDR3 nucleotides: TGTGCTAGTGGTTTGGCCCTAGCGGGGGGACAGGGAAATGAAAAACTGTTTTTT.